These 8 T cell receptor beta chains were sequenced from one sample in a study of T-cell memory formation after mild COVID-19. Each CDR3 protein is one row after TCRdb ran MiXCR on the 5' RACE reads. The table shows 180,000 or so distinct CDR3 sequences, with about 9.9% occurring only once. Specimen: PBMCs or a T cell subset sorted from them (not recorded which). The receptors stem from a man between 18 and 35 years old who had mild COVID-19 (a few samples of this study predate the infection). Cell type and time point are not known.

This clonotype was observed many times. The J gene is TRBJ1-2, the V gene TRBV7-8; a possible D gene is TRBD1 (5 bases). Trimming took off 1 base at V and 0 bases at J, with 9 bases between the two ends. This CDR3 is built from 15 residues. Germline loops: CDR1 SGHVS, CDR2 FQNEAQ. DNA of the CDR3: TGTGCCAGCAGCTTAGGGGGCTGGACTAACTATGGCTACACCTTC. It translates to CASSLGGWTNYGYTF.

The rearrangement uses TRBV5-1 and TRBJ2-6; D perhaps matches TRBD2 (5 bases). The CDR3 loop spans 15 amino acids. V lost 4 bases and J 0 bases, leaving 8 bases between the germline ends. Per germline, CDR1 SGHRS and CDR2 YFSETQ. The CDR3 nucleotides are TGCGCCAGCAGCCGACGGGACTCTGGGGCCAACGTCCTGACTTTC. Translation: CASSRRDSGANVLTF.

This sequence joins TRBV10-3 and TRBJ2-2; 7 nucleotides agree with TRBD1. Germline V gives CDR1 ENHRY, CDR2 SYGVKD. CDR3 length: 15 amino acids. Unmatched junction bases numbered 1, after V lost 2 bases and J lost 1 base. The CDR3 nucleotides are TGTGCCATCAGTGAGAGACAGGGGAACACCGGGGAGCTGTTTTTT. As protein: CAISERQGNTGELFF.

This rearrangement joins TRBV5-6 to TRBJ2-7; no clear D gene. Germline V lookup: CDR1 SGHDT, CDR2 YYEEEE. The CDR3 covers 13 residues. Trimming removed 2 bases at V and 3 bases at J, with 9 bases between. CDR3 loop: CASSFQHNYEQYV. CDR3 bases: TGTGCCAGCAGCTTCCAACACAACTACGAGCAGTACGTC.

This clonotype has only a few counts. The chain couples TRBV20-1 to TRBJ1-1, with D possibly TRBD1 on 6 matching bases. This CDR3 has 15 residues. Looked up from germline, CDR1 is DFQATT and CDR2 is SNEGSKA (reference sequence). Trimming took 0 bases from V and 4 from J, leaving 15 bases between them. CDR3 sequence: CSARDAGLGGTEAFF. The CDR3 nucleotides are TGCAGTGCTAGAGACGCCGGGTTAGGGGGCACTGAAGCTTTCTTT.

The V gene is TRBV6-2 or TRBV6-3, the J gene TRBJ1-4; 7 bases line up with TRBD1. The CDR3 has 16 amino acids. V lost 6 bases and J lost 8; bases outside the gene matches: 15. Germline V gives CDR1 MNHEY, CDR2 SVGEGT. The chain's CDR3 is CASRPDRFRPQEKLFF. The CDR3 nucleotides read TGTGCCAGCAGACCGGACAGGTTCCGACCCCAGGAAAAACTGTTTTTT.

The chain joins TRBV6-5 to TRBJ1-1, with D perhaps TRBD1 (5 bases). The germline V gene encodes CDR1 MNHEY and CDR2 SVGAGI. This CDR3 region has 14 residues. V was shortened by 6 bases and J by 1 base, with 12 bases between the two germline ends. Here the CDR3 DNA reads TGTGCCAGCAGCCCTCCCGGGGGGAACACTGAAGCTTTCTTT. This codes for CASSPPGGNTEAFF.

Ten or more counts support this clonotype. The V gene is TRBV7-8, the J gene TRBJ1-1; D perhaps matches TRBD1 (5 bases). CDR1 SGHVS and CDR2 FQNEAQ come from the germline V gene. The CDR3 is 12 amino acids. V was trimmed by 5 bases and J by 6 bases, leaving 10 bases between them. The DNA for the CDR3 is TGTGCCAGCAGCGTTGACAGATCTGAAGCTTTCTTT. This translates into CASSVDRSEAFF.